The next 18 T cell receptor beta chains were all read from a single sample in a study of early T cells in non-severe SARS-CoV-2 infection (dated by TCRdb to the early 2020s). Library preparation was by 5' RACE. Instrument used: NextSeq 500. TCRdb reprocessed the public reads (quality trimming at Q25 with fastp, clone calling with MiXCR) and kept in-frame beta chains. Merged by CDR3 protein, the rows form single entries marked with the most common genes and DNA. In this sample the table shows 32,000 or so distinct CDR3 sequences, less than 6.5% of which occur a single time. In total, the top ten clones hold more than 5% of the sample. Sequenced material: whole blood. These receptor sequences come from an adult who was a healthcare worker with PCR-confirmed SARS-CoV-2 infection or an uninfected control (not recorded which).

Details on this clonotype: Compared with germline, one end of the junction differs, possibly owing to a read error. The rearrangement joins TRBV11-2 to TRBJ2-3; the match to TRBD2 covers 8 bases. The CDR3 runs 12 residues. Germline V CDR1 and CDR2: SGHAT, FQNNGV. The CDR3 DNA follows: TGTGCCAGCAGTCCACCGGGACTAGGTTTAACCTTT. It is translated as CASSPPGLGLTF.

The sample holds many counts of this clonotype. The rearrangement joins TRBV6-2 or TRBV6-3 to TRBJ2-7; the D is unclear. The V end was cut by 2 bases, the J end by 3 bases, with 5 bases between. The CDR3 totals 12 residues. Germline CDR1 and CDR2: MNHEY and SVGEGT. CDR3 DNA: TGTGCCAGCAGTTACGATTTCTACGAGCAGTACTTC. It translates to CASSYDFYEQYF.

The rearrangement links TRBV4-1 to TRBJ1-1, with 10 bases matching TRBD1. The V and J ends lost 1 base and 4 bases, in that order; junction bases with no gene match: 12. CDR3 length: 18 amino acids. Looked up from germline, CDR1 is MGHRA and CDR2 is YSYEKL. CDR3 nucleotide sequence: TGCGCCAGCAGCCAAGGGGTTACCCGGGACAGGGGTGCCACTGAAGCTTTCTTT. Residues: CASSQGVTRDRGATEAFF.

This clonotype ranks as medium-sized. This sequence joins TRBV18 and TRBJ1-1; D gene unclear. V shed 2 bases and J shed 0 bases, with 10 bases lying between them. The CDR3 runs 15 residues. CDR1 and CDR2 (germline): KGHSH, LQKENI. CDR3 amino acids: CASSPNERMNTEAFF. The CDR3 DNA reads TGTGCCAGCTCACCAAACGAGCGTATGAACACTGAAGCTTTCTTT.

CDR3 in DNA: TGTGCCTCTCAGCCCCCCCCACTCACTGAAGCTTTCTTT. Translated, it gives CASQPPPLTEAFF. The chain links TRBV28 to TRBJ1-1; D gene unclear. This CDR3 contains 13 residues. V shed 11 bases and J shed 4 bases, with 17 bases lying between them. The germline V gene encodes CDR1 MDHEN and CDR2 SYDVKM.

The V gene is TRBV12-3 or TRBV12-4, the J gene TRBJ1-5; possible D gene TRBD1, 5 bases. V lost 4 bases to trimming and J lost 5 bases, with 6 bases between them. This CDR3 region has 12 residues. The CDR3 DNA is TGTGCCAGCAGTTCGGGGGATCAGCCCCAGCATTTT. Its translation is CASSSGDQPQHF.

This clonotype was detected ten times or more. The rearrangement joins TRBV7-9 to TRBJ2-7; 7 bases align to TRBD2. Germline V gives CDR1 SEHNR, CDR2 FQNEAQ (reference sequence). J lost 2 bases, V lost 4 bases, and 2 bases had no gene match. This CDR3 region has 13 residues. The CDR3 DNA follows: TGTGCCAGCAGCTGGGGAGGGACCTACGAGCAGTACTTC. It encodes CASSWGGTYEQYF.

This clonotype was seen a handful of times. The CDR3 loop reads CASSVRQGALTGELFF. DNA for the CDR3: TGCGCCAGCAGTGTTCGACAGGGGGCCCTCACCGGGGAGCTGTTTTTT. The V gene is TRBV10-1, the J gene TRBJ2-2; 10 positions agree with TRBD1. Looked up from germline, CDR1 is WNHNN and CDR2 is SYGVQD (reference sequence). The length of the CDR3 is 16 residues. The trim removed 4 bases at V and 4 bases at J, leaving 6 bases unmatched.

This clonotype was detected only a few times. The rearrangement joins TRBV28 to TRBJ2-7, with 7 bases fitting TRBD1. Germline CDR1 is MDHEN and CDR2 is SYDVKM. The CDR3 has 15 residues. The J segment lost 3 bases and the V segment lost 5 bases, leaving 10 bases of the junction unmatched. The CDR3 DNA reads TGTGCCAGCAGTACCCAAGACAGGGATTTCTACGAGCAGTACTTC. Its translation: CASSTQDRDFYEQYF.

At least ten counts were recorded for this clonotype. The chain joins TRBV29-1 to TRBJ1-5; a possible D gene is TRBD1 (6 bases). The CDR3 has 13 amino acids. Trimming removed 7 bases from V and 2 bases from J, with 12 bases in between. CDR1 SQVTM and CDR2 ANQGSEA come from the germline V gene. Here the CDR3 reads CSAQGRGNQPQHF. DNA for the CDR3: TGCAGCGCACAGGGTCGGGGCAATCAGCCCCAGCATTTT.

This clonotype has ten or more counts. This chain uses TRBV29-1 with TRBJ2-6, with D possibly being TRBD1 (6 bases). The CDR3 runs 14 residues. Germline V gene sequence: CDR1 SQVTM, CDR2 ANQGSEA. Trimming removed 6 bases from V and 0 bases from J, with 9 bases in between. DNA for the CDR3: TGCAGCGTCATAGGGGGCTCTGGGGCCAACGTCCTGACTTTC. Amino acid sequence: CSVIGGSGANVLTF.

This clonotype was observed at least ten times. This CDR3 is CASSRLAGTPRSPLHF. Written as DNA, the CDR3 is TGTGCCAGCAGCCGACTCGCCGGAACTCCACGGTCACCCCTCCACTTT. This sequence joins TRBV6-2 or TRBV6-3 and TRBJ1-6; D unresolved. Trimming shortened V by 6 bases and J by 10 bases, and 22 bases separated the two germline ends. This CDR3 comprises 16 residues. Germline V gene data show CDR1 as MNHEY and CDR2 as SVGEGT.

The table lists this clonotype with a few counts. The chain recombines TRBV18 with TRBJ2-3; D call uncertain. The germline gives CDR1 KGHSH, CDR2 LQKENI. V lost 2 bases to trimming and J lost 2 bases, with 17 bases between them. This CDR3 is built from 17 residues. The CDR3 DNA reads as TGTGCCAGCTCACCAATACTTTACACATCTGTCACAGATACGCAGTATTTT. Translation: CASSPILYTSVTDTQYF. Full variable domain (outside the CDR3, taken from reference TRBV18 and TRBJ2-3): NAGVMQNPRHLVRRRGQEARLRCSPMKGHSHVYWYRQLPEEGLKFMVYLQKENIIDESGMPKERFSAEFPKEGPSILRIQQVVRGDSAAYFCASSPILYTSVTDTQYFGPGTRLTVL.

This clonotype was picked up a small number of times. This sequence joins TRBV6-6 and TRBJ1-1; a possible D gene is TRBD1 (5 bases). Germline loops: CDR1 MNHNY, CDR2 SVGAGI (reference sequence). Trimming left V 6 bases short and J 3 bases short, with 11 bases between. There are 13 residues in the CDR3. Here the CDR3 reads CASSFGGYTEAFF. CDR3 nucleotides: TGTGCCAGCAGCTTTGGGGGGTACACTGAAGCTTTCTTT.

This clonotype was recorded once. The chain has TRBV5-6 and TRBJ2-7, with TRBD2 as a possible D gene (5 bases). Germline lookup yields CDR1 SGHDT and CDR2 YYEEEE. The CDR3 sequence is 13 residues long. V was trimmed by 6 bases and J by 2 bases, leaving 12 bases between them. For the CDR3, the DNA is TGTGCCAGCAACTTTCCCGGGGCCTACGAGCAGTACTTC. Translating it yields CASNFPGAYEQYF.

This clonotype has at least ten counts. This chain uses TRBV7-6 with TRBJ2-7; TRBD1 agrees at 7 bases. This CDR3 spans 19 amino acids. The V gene end was trimmed by 5 bases and the J gene end by 4 bases; junction bases not matched to a gene: 23. In germline, CDR1 is SGHVS, CDR2 FNYEAQ. The CDR3 protein is CASSPTPQTGFLAPYEQYF. The CDR3 DNA follows: TGTGCCAGCAGCCCGACTCCCCAGACAGGGTTTCTTGCTCCGTACGAGCAGTACTTC.

V is TRBV10-3 and J is TRBJ2-7, with 10 bases aligning to TRBD1. This CDR3 is built from 13 residues. J lost 7 bases, V lost 3 bases, and 3 bases had no gene match. Germline CDR1 ENHRY, CDR2 SYGVKD. DNA of the CDR3: TGTGCCATCAGTGACGGGACAGGGGATGAGCAGTACTTC. Encoded protein: CAISDGTGDEQYF.

The chain carries TRBV28 and TRBJ2-1, with D possibly being TRBD1 (5 bases). V shed 4 bases and J shed 5 bases, with 15 bases lying between them. This CDR3 region has 15 residues. The germline V gene encodes CDR1 MDHEN and CDR2 SYDVKM. The CDR3, as DNA: TGTGCCAGCAGTTCCCTAGGTCCCAGGGACAATGAGCAGTTCTTC. Translated, it gives CASSSLGPRDNEQFF.